This T cell receptor (beta chain) was recovered during a study of blood T cell repertoires in COVID-19. The wider study: Sources were T cells, B-cell-depleted T cells, or PBMCs; the material itself was cDNA or gDNA.

Germline V gene data show CDR1 as MDHEN and CDR2 as SYDVKM. The CDR3 consists of 15 residues. Trimming left V 5 bases short and J 9 bases short, with 20 bases between. Some clones are missing from TCRdb's copy, which holds only in-frame ones; the method was immunoSEQ multiplex PCR. The profile shows around 93,000 clones, roughly 88% of them singletons. Sequencing input: peripheral blood. The chain combines TRBV28 with TRBJ1-5; the D is unclear. The TCR was taken from a man aged 18 to 29 with COVID-19, enrolled during active disease. The CDR3 protein is CASSPPAASDWPQHF. The CDR3 DNA follows: TGTGCCAGCAGTCCCCCCGCGGCGTCCGACTGGCCCCAGCATTTT.